The clone carrying this TCR beta chain was counted a few times. This sample is part of a study of type 1 regulatory T cells. Study-level background: This in vitro CD4 product, T-allo10, is enriched for Tr1 cells and alloantigen-specific.

Germline values: CDR1 SQVTM, CDR2 ANQGSEA. The V end lost 6 bases, the J end lost 5 bases, and 14 bases lay between the germline ends. This CDR3 has 13 residues. From the reads, TCRdb called clonotypes with MiXCR, one entry per CDR3 protein. The data hold 80,000 to 100,000 distinct CDR3 sequences, with roughly 31% observed a single time. The chain combines TRBV29-1 with TRBJ1-5; TRBD1 is a possible D gene (5 bases). The TCR comes from a human donor in good health. The sequenced material came from CD4+ T cells, either the whole sample or a sorted fraction (not recorded which). As DNA, the CDR3 is TGCAGCGTCGGGACTCCCGGGGATCAGCCCCAGCATTTT. Protein: CSVGTPGDQPQHF.